This TCR beta chain emerged from a study of T cells after yellow fever vaccination. Germline values: CDR1 SGHRS, CDR2 YFSETQ. The CDR3 is 14 residues long. V dropped 6 bases and J dropped 5; count of bases not matched to a gene: 10. TCRdb processed the 5' RACE reads anew with MiXCR; each CDR3 protein has one entry. The sample contains some 400,000 distinct CDR3 sequences, about 6% of which appear only once. This clonotype was observed a few times. The genes are TRBV5-1 and TRBJ2-5, with 7 bases that match TRBD1. The sequencing here drew on PBMCs, taken 5 days after the yellow fever booster vaccination. The receptor was isolated from a man aged 25 to 40 who received the YFV17D yellow fever vaccine. As DNA, the CDR3 is TGCGCCAGCACCATAGGGGACAGCACGGAGACCCAGTACTTC. Protein product: CASTIGDSTETQYF.